This T cell receptor beta chain stems from a study of esophageal squamous cell carcinoma under preoperative chemotherapy. About the research overall: Both tumor-infiltrating lymphocytes and peripheral blood T cells were profiled.

Trimming pared 0 bases from V and 4 bases from J, leaving 9 bases between. This CDR3 comprises 15 residues. Germline V gene data show CDR1 as SGHVS and CDR2 as FNYEAQ. Time point of the sample: after preoperative PTX-NDP chemotherapy. Patients received paclitaxel-nedaplatin as preoperative chemotherapy before surgery. Study findings and constraints: Peripheral T cells migrating into the tumor appeared to partly supply post-treatment tumor-infiltrating lymphocytes.

One entry per CDR3 protein, called by TCRdb with MiXCR from the PCR reads. Here the sample spans some 32,000 distinct CDR3 sequences, less than 65% being singletons. In this sample, this clonotype turned up many times. Its cognate antigen is unknown. The V gene is TRBV7-6, the J gene TRBJ2-2; a possible D gene is TRBD2 (6 bases). This receptor was obtained from a human donor with esophageal squamous cell carcinoma. The donor label of this sample is uncertain. This sample was obtained from a patient given preoperative chemotherapy. For the CDR3, the DNA is TGTGCCAGCAGCTTAGCGGGTAGCGGCACCGGGGAGCTGTTTTTT. This encodes CASSLAGSGTGELFF. The complete variable domain, with remaining parts taken from reference TRBV7-6 and TRBJ2-2, reads GAGVSQSPRYKVTKRGQDVALRCDPISGHVSLYWYRQALGQGPEFLTYFNYEAQQDKSGLPNDRFSAERPEGSISTLTIQRTEQRDSAMYRCASSLAGSGTGELFFGEGSRLTVL.